Listed below are T cell receptor beta chains from one sample, sequenced in a study of cytomegalovirus exposure and HLA in healthy donors. The data were produced by immunoSEQ multiplex PCR, yet TCRdb's version contains in-frame clones alone and is incomplete. The repertoire holds fewer than 100,000 clones, roughly 78% seen once, with about 2.7% in the top ten. Sequencing was carried out using PBMCs. These receptors were taken from a male donor in good health and CMV-seropositive. Both conserved end residues are part of each CDR3. The D gene is left open where the match is weak. Size tells how often a clone was seen (once, few, many) or the class of an expanded clone, and some rows leave it out.

D gene	V gene	J gene	CDR3 length	clone size	CDR3 DNA	CDR3 protein
TRBD2	TRBV5-1	TRBJ2-7	14	once	TGCGCCAGCAGCTTGAACCGGGAGGGCTACGAGCAGTACTTC	CASSLNREGYEQYF
TRBD2	TRBV5-1	TRBJ2-1	15	.	TGCGCCAGCAGCTTGGTGGCTAGCGGGTACAATGAGCAGTTCTTC	CASSLVASGYNEQFF
.	TRBV27	TRBJ2-7	18	.	TGTGCCAGCAGTCGCAAGGGTGCCTGGCGGGAGAGGGACAACGAGCAGTACTTC	CASSRKGAWRERDNEQYF
.	TRBV28	TRBJ1-5	14	once	TGTGCCAGCCGTGCGGTCGTAACCAATCAGCCCCAGCATTTT	CASRAVVTNQPQHF
TRBD2	TRBV6-1	TRBJ2-3	14	many	TGTGCCAGCAGTGGACTAGCGGGAGGTGGCGCGCAGTATTTT	CASSGLAGGGAQYF
TRBD1	TRBV18	TRBJ2-7	15	.	TGTGCCAGCTCACGGCGGGGACAGGGGGATGGCGAGCAGTACTTC	CASSRRGQGDGEQYF
.	TRBV18	TRBJ2-4	19	.	TGTGCCAGCCCAGGGGGGCAGACCACTACTTCACTAGCCAAAAACATTCAGTACTTC	CASPGGQTTTSLAKNIQYF
.	TRBV7-8	TRBJ2-1	16	.	TGTGCCAGCAGCTCCTGGACGGGAGTGGGGTACAATGAGCAGTTCTTC	CASSSWTGVGYNEQFF
TRBD2	TRBV4-2	TRBJ2-1	15	.	TGTGCCAGCAGGGGGGGGACTAGCGAAGCCAATGAGCAGTTCTTC	CASRGGTSEANEQFF
TRBD1	TRBV11-3	TRBJ2-7	16	few	TGTGCCAGCAGCCCGATCCGGGACAGGAGCTCCTACGAGCAGTACTTC	CASSPIRDRSSYEQYF
TRBD1	TRBV6-5	TRBJ2-7	15	.	TGTGCCAGCAGTTACCGGGACAGGGGGACCTACGAGCAGTACTTC	CASSYRDRGTYEQYF
TRBD2	TRBV15	TRBJ2-2	16	once	TGTGCCACCAGCAGACATAGCGGGAAAGGGTCCGGGGAGCTGTTTTTT	CATSRHSGKGSGELFF
.	TRBV5-4	TRBJ1-1	14	few	TGTGCCAGCAGCCCCTTGACAGTGAACACTGAAGCTTTCTTT	CASSPLTVNTEAFF
.	TRBV30	TRBJ2-7	14	once	TGTGCCTGGAGTGTGGGAGGCCGATCCTACGAGCAGTACTTC	CAWSVGGRSYEQYF
.	TRBV6-5	TRBJ2-7	14	.	TGTGCCAGCAGTTACCGAGGGTCTGCCTACGAGCAGTACTTC	CASSYRGSAYEQYF
.	TRBV19	TRBJ2-1	11	.	TGTGCCAGTAGTATCAGTTATGAGCAGTTCTTC	CASSISYEQFF
.	TRBV15	TRBJ2-7	13	.	TGTGCCACCAGCAGAGACAGAACCTACGAGCAGTACTTC	CATSRDRTYEQYF
.	TRBV7-7	TRBJ2-7	13	once	TGTGCCAGCAGCTTAATGCAGTCCTACGAGCAGTACTTC	CASSLMQSYEQYF
TRBD2	TRBV5-6	TRBJ2-3	17	.	TGTGTCAGCAGCCGACTCGGTGCTAGCGGGTCCACAGATACGCAGTATTTT	CVSSRLGASGSTDTQYF
TRBD2	TRBV10-1	TRBJ2-3	18	.	TGCGCCAGCAGTGAGCCGGCGGGAGGGCCCGCTAGCACAGATACGCAGTATTTT	CASSEPAGGPASTDTQYF
.	TRBV19	TRBJ2-7	13	.	TGTGCCAGTGCCTTAGGGGTGCCAGGCGAGCAGTACTTC	CASALGVPGEQYF
.	TRBV6-5	TRBJ2-7	14	.	TGTGCCAGCAGGCCGGGACACCTCTCCTACGAGCAGTACTTC	CASRPGHLSYEQYF
.	TRBV7-9	TRBJ1-1	14	once	TGTGCCAGCAGCTGGGAGACTCAGAACACTGAAGCTTTCTTT	CASSWETQNTEAFF
.	TRBV6-1	TRBJ2-1	13	few	TGTGCCAGCAGCGCCATAGCGTACAATGAGCAGTTCTTC	CASSAIAYNEQFF
TRBD1	TRBV5-1	TRBJ2-7	16	once	TGCGCCAGCACCCCCGGAGGGACAGGGTGGTACTACGAGCAGTACTTC	CASTPGGTGWYYEQYF
TRBD2	TRBV7-9	TRBJ2-7	14	.	TGTGCCAGCAGCTTACTAGCGGGTGGCGAAAAGCAGTACTTC	CASSLLAGGEKQYF
TRBD1	TRBV5-4	TRBJ1-1	14	few	TGTGCCAGCAGCCCAGGACAGGGGAACACTGAAGCTTTCTTT	CASSPGQGNTEAFF
.	TRBV18	TRBJ1-2	13	.	TGTGCCAGCTCACCTCTGGACAACTCTGGCTACACCTTC	CASSPLDNSGYTF
.	TRBV6-5	TRBJ2-7	13	.	TGTGCCAGTGCGAGATCCCTCCTTTACGAGCAGTACTTC	CASARSLLYEQYF
.	TRBV9	TRBJ1-1	15	.	TGTGCCAGCAGCGTAGCGGGGGGGATGAACACTGAAGCTTTCTTT	CASSVAGGMNTEAFF
TRBD1	TRBV5-1	TRBJ2-7	14	.	TGCGCCAGCAGCTTCCGACAGGGGAACTACGAGCAGTACTTC	CASSFRQGNYEQYF
TRBD2	TRBV9	TRBJ2-1	15	.	TGTGCCAGCAGCGTAGGGGTAGCGGGTCGGAATGAGCAGTTCTTC	CASSVGVAGRNEQFF
.	TRBV28	TRBJ1-2	15	.	TGTGCCAGCAGACTACCTGGACAGCCACCTTATGGCTACACCTTC	CASRLPGQPPYGYTF
TRBD2	TRBV13	TRBJ2-3	16	.	TGTGCCAGCAGCTTATTCGCGGGAGATGGTACAGATACGCAGTATTTT	CASSLFAGDGTDTQYF
TRBD2	TRBV4-2	TRBJ2-7	16	.	TGTGCCAGCAGCAAGCAACTAGCGGGAGTTTCTTACGAGCAGTACTTC	CASSKQLAGVSYEQYF
TRBD2	TRBV19	TRBJ2-2	17	.	TGTGCCAGTAGTATCCGACCGATAGCGGGGTACACCGGGGAGCTGTTTTTT	CASSIRPIAGYTGELFF
TRBD1	TRBV25-1	TRBJ2-1	14	.	TGTGCCAGCAGTGCGGCAGGGGGACGAGTTGAGCAGTTCTTC	CASSAAGGRVEQFF
TRBD1	TRBV27	TRBJ1-4	18	.	TGTGCCAGCAGATCAGCGGGAACAGGGGGCTATCCGCATGAAAAACTGTTTTTT	CASRSAGTGGYPHEKLFF
.	TRBV5-4	TRBJ2-7	16	.	TGTGCCAGCAGCTTGGCGCAGCTAGCCGGAAAATACGAGCAGTACTTC	CASSLAQLAGKYEQYF
TRBD1	TRBV18	TRBJ2-7	13	once	TGTGCCAGCTCAAGGGACAGGGGTAGCGAGCAGTACTTC	CASSRDRGSEQYF
TRBD2	TRBV19	TRBJ2-1	16	.	TGTGCCAGTAACGATAGGCCGCGGGAGGGCGACAATGAGCAGTTCTTC	CASNDRPREGDNEQFF
.	TRBV9	TRBJ2-2	15	.	TGTGCCAGCAGCGTAGCAGCAGGTCCCCCCGGGGAGCTGTTTTTT	CASSVAAGPPGELFF